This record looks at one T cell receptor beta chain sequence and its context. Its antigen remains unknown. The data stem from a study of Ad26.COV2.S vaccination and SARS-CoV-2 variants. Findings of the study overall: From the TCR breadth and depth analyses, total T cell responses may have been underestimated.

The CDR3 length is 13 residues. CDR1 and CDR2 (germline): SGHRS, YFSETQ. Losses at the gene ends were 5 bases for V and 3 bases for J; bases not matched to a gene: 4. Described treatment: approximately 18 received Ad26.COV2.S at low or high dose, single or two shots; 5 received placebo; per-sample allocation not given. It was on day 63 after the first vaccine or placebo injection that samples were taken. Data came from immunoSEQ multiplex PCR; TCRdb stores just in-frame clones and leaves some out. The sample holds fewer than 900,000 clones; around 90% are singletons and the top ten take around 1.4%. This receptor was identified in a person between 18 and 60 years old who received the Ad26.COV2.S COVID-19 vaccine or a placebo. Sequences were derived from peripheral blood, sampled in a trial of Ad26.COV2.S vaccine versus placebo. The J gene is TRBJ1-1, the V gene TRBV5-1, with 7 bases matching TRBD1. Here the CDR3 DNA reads TGCGCCAGCAGTACAGGGGAGGACACTGAAGCTTTCTTT. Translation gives CASSTGEDTEAFF.